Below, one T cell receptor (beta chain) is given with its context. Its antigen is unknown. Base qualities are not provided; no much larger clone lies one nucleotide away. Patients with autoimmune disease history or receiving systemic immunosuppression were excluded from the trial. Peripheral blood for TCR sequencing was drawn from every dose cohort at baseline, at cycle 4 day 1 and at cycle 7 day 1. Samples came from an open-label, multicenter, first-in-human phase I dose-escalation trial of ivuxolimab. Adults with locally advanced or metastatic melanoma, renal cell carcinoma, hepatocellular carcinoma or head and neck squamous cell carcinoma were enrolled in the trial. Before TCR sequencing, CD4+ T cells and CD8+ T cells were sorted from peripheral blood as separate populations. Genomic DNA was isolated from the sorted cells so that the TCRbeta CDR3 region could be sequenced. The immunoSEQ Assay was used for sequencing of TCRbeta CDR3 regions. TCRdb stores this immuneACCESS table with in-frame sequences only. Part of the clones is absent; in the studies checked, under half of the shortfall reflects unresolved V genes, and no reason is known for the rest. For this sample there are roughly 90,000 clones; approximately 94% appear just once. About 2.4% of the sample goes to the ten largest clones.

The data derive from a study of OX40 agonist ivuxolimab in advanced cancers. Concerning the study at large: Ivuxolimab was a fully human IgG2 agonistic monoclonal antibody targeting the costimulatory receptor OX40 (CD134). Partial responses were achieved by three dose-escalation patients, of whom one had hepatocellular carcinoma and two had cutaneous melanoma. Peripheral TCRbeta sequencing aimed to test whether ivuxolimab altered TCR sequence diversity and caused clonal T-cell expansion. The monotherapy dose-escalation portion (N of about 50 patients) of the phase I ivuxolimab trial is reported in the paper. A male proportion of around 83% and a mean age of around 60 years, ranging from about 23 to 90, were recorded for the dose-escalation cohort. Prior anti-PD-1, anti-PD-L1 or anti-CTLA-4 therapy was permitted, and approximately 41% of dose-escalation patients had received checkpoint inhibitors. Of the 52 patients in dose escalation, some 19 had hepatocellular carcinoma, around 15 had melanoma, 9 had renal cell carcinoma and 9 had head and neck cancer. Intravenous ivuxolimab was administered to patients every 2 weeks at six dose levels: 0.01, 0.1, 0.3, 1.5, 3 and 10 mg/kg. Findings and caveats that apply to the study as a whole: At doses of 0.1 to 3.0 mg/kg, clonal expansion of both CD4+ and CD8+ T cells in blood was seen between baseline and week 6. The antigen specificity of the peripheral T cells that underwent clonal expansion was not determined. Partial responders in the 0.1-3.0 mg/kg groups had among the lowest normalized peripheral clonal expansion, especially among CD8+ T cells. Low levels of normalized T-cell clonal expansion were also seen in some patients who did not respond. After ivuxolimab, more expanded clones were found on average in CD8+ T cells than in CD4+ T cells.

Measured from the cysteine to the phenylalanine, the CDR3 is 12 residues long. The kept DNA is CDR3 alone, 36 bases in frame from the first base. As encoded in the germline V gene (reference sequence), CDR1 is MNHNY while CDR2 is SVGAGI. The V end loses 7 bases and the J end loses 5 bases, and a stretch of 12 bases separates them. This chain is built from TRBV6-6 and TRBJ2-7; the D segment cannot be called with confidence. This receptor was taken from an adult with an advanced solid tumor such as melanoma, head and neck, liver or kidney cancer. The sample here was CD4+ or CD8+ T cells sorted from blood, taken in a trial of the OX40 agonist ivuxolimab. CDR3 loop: CASIGPRDEQYF. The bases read TGTGCCAGCATTGGACCTAGGGACGAGCAGTACTTC.